The clone carrying this TCR beta chain was seen a handful of times. Unique molecular identifiers were incorporated during preparation of the TCRbeta library. In TCRdb, the PCR reads were re-called with MiXCR into one record per CDR3 protein. In the table there are 100,000 or so distinct CDR3 sequences, approximately 12% of which are singletons. This sample was taken from a study of T-cell reconstitution after alpha-beta-depleted transplantation in children. CDR1 is MNHNS, CDR2 SASEGT, per germline. The V and J ends lost 5 bases and 4 bases respectively, with 11 bases between them. The CDR3 spans 14 residues.

The receptor was derived from a human donor who donated a stem cell graft to a child with inherited bone marrow failure. The sample here was PBMCs from the stem cell graft donor, taken from the stem cell graft. V and J are TRBV6-1 and TRBJ1-4, with D uncertain. CDR3 amino acids: CASSRGWGNEKLFF. In DNA, the CDR3 is TGTGCCAGCAGTCGAGGGTGGGGTAATGAAAAACTGTTTTTT.